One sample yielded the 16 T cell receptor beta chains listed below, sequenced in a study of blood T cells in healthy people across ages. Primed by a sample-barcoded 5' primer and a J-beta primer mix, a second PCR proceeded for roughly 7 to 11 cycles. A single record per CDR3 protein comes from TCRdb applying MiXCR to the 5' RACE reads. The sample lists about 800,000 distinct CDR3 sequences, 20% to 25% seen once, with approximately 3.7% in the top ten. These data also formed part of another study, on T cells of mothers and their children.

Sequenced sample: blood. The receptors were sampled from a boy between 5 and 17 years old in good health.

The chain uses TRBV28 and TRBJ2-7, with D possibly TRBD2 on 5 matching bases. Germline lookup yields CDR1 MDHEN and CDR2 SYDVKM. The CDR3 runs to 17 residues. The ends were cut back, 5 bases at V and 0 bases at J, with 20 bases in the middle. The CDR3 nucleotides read TGTGCCAGCAGTCCCCATCCGGACTTAACAAGCTCCTACGAGCAGTACTTC. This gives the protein CASSPHPDLTSSYEQYF. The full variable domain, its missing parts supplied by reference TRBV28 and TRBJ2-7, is DVKVTQSSRYLVKRTGEKVFLECVQDMDHENMFWYRQDPGLGLRLIYFSYDVKMKEKGDIPEGYSVSREKKERFSLILESASTNQTSMYLCASSPHPDLTSSYEQYFGPGTRLTVT.

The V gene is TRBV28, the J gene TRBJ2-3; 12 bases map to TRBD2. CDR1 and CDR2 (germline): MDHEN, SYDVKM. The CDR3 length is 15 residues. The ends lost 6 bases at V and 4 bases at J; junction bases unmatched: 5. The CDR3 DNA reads TGTGCCAGCAGCCCTAGCGGGGGGGCCCCAGATACGCAGTATTTT. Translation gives CASSPSGGAPDTQYF.

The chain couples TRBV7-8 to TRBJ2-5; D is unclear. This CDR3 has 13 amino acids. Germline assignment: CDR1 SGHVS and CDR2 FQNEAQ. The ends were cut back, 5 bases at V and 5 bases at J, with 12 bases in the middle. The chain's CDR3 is CASSPALLETQYF. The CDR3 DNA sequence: TGTGCCAGCAGCCCCGCCCTCCTGGAGACCCAGTACTTC. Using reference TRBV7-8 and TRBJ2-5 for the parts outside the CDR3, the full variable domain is GAGVSQSPRYKVAKRGQDVALRCDPISGHVSLFWYQQALGQGPEFLTYFQNEAQLDKSGLPSDRFFAERPEGSVSTLKIQRTQQEDSAVYLCASSPALLETQYFGPGTRLLVL.

The CDR3 coding sequence is TGTGCCATATCGGAGACAGGGCCTTCACCCCTCCACTTT. It specifies CAISETGPSPLHF. The genes are TRBV10-3 and TRBJ1-6; TRBD1 agrees at 7 bases. CDR3 size: 13 residues. V lost 9 bases to trimming and J lost 9 bases; unmatched junction nucleotides: 8. CDR1 is ENHRY, CDR2 SYGVKD, per germline.

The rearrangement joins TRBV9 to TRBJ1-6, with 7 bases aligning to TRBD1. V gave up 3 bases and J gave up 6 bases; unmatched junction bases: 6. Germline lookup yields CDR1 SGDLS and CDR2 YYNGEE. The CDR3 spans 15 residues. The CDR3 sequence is CASSGSTGSNSPLHF. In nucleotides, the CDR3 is TGTGCCAGCAGCGGGTCGACAGGGAGTAATTCACCCCTCCACTTT.

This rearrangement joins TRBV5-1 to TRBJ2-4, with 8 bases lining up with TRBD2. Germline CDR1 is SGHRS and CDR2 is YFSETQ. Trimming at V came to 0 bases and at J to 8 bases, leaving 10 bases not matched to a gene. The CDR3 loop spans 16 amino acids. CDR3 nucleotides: TGCGCCAGCAGCTTGGAGAGCGGGAGTGTGTTTGACATTCAGTACTTC. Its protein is CASSLESGSVFDIQYF.

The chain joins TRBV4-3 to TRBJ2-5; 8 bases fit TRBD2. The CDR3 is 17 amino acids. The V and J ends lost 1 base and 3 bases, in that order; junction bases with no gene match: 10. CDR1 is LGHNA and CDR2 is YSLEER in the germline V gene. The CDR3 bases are TGCGCCAGCAGCCAAGGGGAGCCGGGACTAGTCAAAGAGACCCAGTACTTC. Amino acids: CASSQGEPGLVKETQYF.

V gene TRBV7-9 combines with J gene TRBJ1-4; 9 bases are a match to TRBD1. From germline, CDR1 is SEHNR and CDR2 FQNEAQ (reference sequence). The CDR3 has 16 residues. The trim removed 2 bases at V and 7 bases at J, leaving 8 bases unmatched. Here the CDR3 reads CASSLLPAQGAEKLFF. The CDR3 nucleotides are TGTGCCAGCAGCTTATTGCCCGCACAGGGGGCTGAAAAACTGTTTTTT.

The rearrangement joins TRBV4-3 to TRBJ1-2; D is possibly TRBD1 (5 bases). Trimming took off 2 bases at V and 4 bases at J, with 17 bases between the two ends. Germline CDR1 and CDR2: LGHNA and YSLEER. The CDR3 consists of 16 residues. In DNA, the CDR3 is TGCGCCAGCAGCCAAAGGTTCGGGGAGGACACCTATGGCTACACCTTC. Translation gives CASSQRFGEDTYGYTF.

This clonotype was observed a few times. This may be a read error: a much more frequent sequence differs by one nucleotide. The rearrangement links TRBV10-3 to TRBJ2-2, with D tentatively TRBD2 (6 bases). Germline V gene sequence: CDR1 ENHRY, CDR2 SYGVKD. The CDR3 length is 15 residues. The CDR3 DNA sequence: TGTGCCAACAGTCCGGGACTCAGAAACACCGGGGAGCTGTTTTTT. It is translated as CANSPGLRNTGELFF.

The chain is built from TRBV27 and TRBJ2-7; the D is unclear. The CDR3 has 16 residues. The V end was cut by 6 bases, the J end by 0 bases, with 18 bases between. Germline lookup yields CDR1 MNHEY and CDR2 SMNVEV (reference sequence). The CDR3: CASRPPQAIASYEQYF. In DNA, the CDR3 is TGTGCCAGCAGGCCACCCCAAGCGATAGCCTCCTACGAGCAGTACTTC.

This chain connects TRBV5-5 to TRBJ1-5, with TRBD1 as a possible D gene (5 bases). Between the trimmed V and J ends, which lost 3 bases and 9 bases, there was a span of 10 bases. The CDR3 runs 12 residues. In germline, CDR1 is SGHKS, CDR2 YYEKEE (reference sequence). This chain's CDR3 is CASSSETGPQHF. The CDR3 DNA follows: TGTGCCAGCAGCTCCGAAACAGGGCCCCAGCATTTT.

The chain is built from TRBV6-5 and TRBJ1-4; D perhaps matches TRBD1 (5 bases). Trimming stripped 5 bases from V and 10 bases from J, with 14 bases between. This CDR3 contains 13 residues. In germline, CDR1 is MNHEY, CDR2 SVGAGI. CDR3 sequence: CASSAGSLAKLFF. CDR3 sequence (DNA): TGTGCCAGCAGTGCAGGGAGCTTGGCAAAACTGTTTTTT.

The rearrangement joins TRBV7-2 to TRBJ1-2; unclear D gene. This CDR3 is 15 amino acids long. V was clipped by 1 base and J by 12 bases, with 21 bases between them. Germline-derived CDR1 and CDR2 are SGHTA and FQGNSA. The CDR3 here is CASSLVLWSASIDTF. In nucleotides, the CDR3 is TGTGCCAGCAGCTTAGTTTTGTGGTCAGCGTCGATAGACACCTTC.

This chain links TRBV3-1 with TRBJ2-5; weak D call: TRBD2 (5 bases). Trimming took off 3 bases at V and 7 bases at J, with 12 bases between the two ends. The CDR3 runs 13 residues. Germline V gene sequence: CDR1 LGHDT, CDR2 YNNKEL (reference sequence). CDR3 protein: CASSQEPAGTQYF. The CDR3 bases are TGTGCCAGCAGCCAGGAACCGGCGGGGACCCAGTACTTC.

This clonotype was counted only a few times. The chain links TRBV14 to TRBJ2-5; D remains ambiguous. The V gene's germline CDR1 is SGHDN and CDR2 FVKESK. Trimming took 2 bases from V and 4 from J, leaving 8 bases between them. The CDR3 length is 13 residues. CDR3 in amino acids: CASSQRLVETQYF. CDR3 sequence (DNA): TGTGCCAGCAGCCAAAGACTGGTAGAGACCCAGTACTTC.